This T cell receptor (beta chain) was documented in a study of blood T cell repertoires in COVID-19. Study summary: The United States, Italy and Spain provided the acute and convalescent COVID-19 samples. T cells, B-cell-depleted T cells, or PBMCs supplied cDNA or gDNA.

This clone is categorized as medium-sized (0.01 to 0.1%). As processed by the authors: Estimation of nucleated cell counts relied on the amplification of reference gene primers. TCRdb's copy holds only in-frame clones and misses some; the assay was immunoSEQ multiplex PCR. The V and J calls and clone size were taken over from that table, and D and trimming were inferred from the DNA. The sample includes 58,000 or so clones, about 78% of them seen just once. Germline V lookup: CDR1 SGHVS, CDR2 FNYEAQ. With V trimmed by 3 bases and J by 7 bases, 5 bases remained unmatched. The CDR3 extends over 14 amino acids.

The chain uses TRBV7-6 and TRBJ1-5; 8 bases line up with TRBD1. This TCR was recovered from a human donor in a cohort sampled during active COVID-19. Sequenced input: peripheral blood. Here the CDR3 reads CASSFGQGGQPQHF. CDR3 coding DNA: TGTGCCAGCAGCTTCGGACAGGGAGGGCAGCCCCAGCATTTT.